This TCR beta chain is from a study of identical twins. Study-level results: Abundant beta clonotypes from cord blood had fewer insertions, unlike memory repertoires, which showed none. Model-predicted out-of-frame TCR alpha sharing fell below observed values in monozygotic twins.

Template switching added a universal primer site, and cDNA bore unique molecular identifiers. Using its own MiXCR run on the 5' RACE reads, TCRdb lists one record per CDR3 protein. The profile shows 650,000 to 800,000 distinct CDR3 sequences, 8.5% to 9.5% of them singletons. All donors were healthy, and all were Caucasian. This clonotype has more than one count but fewer than ten. Its specificity is not known. V was clipped by 4 bases and J by 3 bases; unmatched bases: 5. The CDR3 is made up of 15 amino acids. CDR1 is LGHNA and CDR2 is YSLEER in the germline V gene. Another study also made use of these data, one on yellow fever vaccine responses in identical twins.

The sample was PBMCs. This clonotype was obtained from a woman under 30 in good health. J is TRBJ2-7 and V is TRBV4-3; the match to TRBD2 covers 11 bases. The CDR3 bases are TGCGCCAGCAGCCGAAATCTAGCGGGAGGCTACGAGCAGTACTTC. This translates into CASSRNLAGGYEQYF.